These 31 T cell receptor beta chains share one sample of origin, sequenced in a study of blood T cell repertoires in COVID-19. The assay was immunoSEQ multiplex PCR, and TCRdb's table has in-frame clones only and misses some. The table lists about 500,000 clones, roughly 91% of them singletons. Sequenced sample: peripheral blood. The receptors derive from a woman aged 45-65 years with COVID-19, enrolled during active disease.

The V and J genes are TRBV5-4 and TRBJ2-3, with TRBD1 identical over 7 bases. The CDR3 is 14 amino acids. Germline V gives CDR1 SGHNT, CDR2 YYREEE (reference sequence). V dropped 7 bases and J dropped 3; count of bases not matched to a gene: 8. The CDR3 DNA reads TGTGCCAGCGGGCCACAGGGGCTTACAGATACGCAGTATTTT. Translating it yields CASGPQGLTDTQYF.

The chain is built from TRBV7-3 and TRBJ1-1; 7 nucleotides line up with TRBD1. This CDR3 has 15 amino acids. Germline lookup yields CDR1 SGHTA and CDR2 FQGTGA. The J segment lost 3 bases and the V segment lost 0 bases, leaving 4 bases of the junction unmatched. The CDR3, as DNA: TGTGCCAGCAGCTTAACGGGGGACAGCTACACTGAAGCTTTCTTT. It yields the protein CASSLTGDSYTEAFF.

The rearrangement joins TRBV5-1 to TRBJ2-3; D not certain. This CDR3 is built from 17 residues. Germline V gene lookup returns CDR1 SGHRS and CDR2 YFSETQ. V lost 0 bases to trimming and J lost 5 bases, with 19 bases between them. CDR3 in amino acids: CASSLDLFLRPGDTQYF. The DNA of the CDR3 is TGCGCCAGCAGCTTGGATCTTTTCTTACGCCCAGGAGATACGCAGTATTTT. The full variable domain, with the rest looked up from reference TRBV5-1 and TRBJ2-3, is KAGVTQTPRYLIKTRGQQVTLSCSPISGHRSVSWYQQTPGQGLQFLFEYFSETQRNKGNFPGRFSGRQFSNSRSEMNVSTLELGDSALYLCASSLDLFLRPGDTQYFGPGTRLTVL.

The chain couples TRBV5-4 to TRBJ1-2; a weak D match, TRBD1 (5 bases). The CDR3 extends over 14 amino acids. Germline values: CDR1 SGHNT, CDR2 YYREEE (reference sequence). Trimming cost V 4 bases and J 0 bases, with 10 bases left between them. CDR3 DNA: TGTGCCAGCAGCCCAGACAGCACTAACTATGGCTACACCTTC. Encoded protein: CASSPDSTNYGYTF.

Only one count was recorded for this clone. This chain uses TRBV4-1 with TRBJ2-2, with 7 nucleotides matching TRBD2. This CDR3 region has 13 residues. V dropped 8 bases and J dropped 1; count of bases not matched to a gene: 1. Germline-derived CDR1 and CDR2 are MGHRA and YSYEKL. The CDR3 loop reads CASWEGNTGELFF. The CDR3 DNA reads as TGCGCCAGCTGGGAGGGGAACACCGGGGAGCTGTTTTTT.

The chain recombines TRBV4-1 with TRBJ1-1; 8 nucleotides line up with TRBD1. The CDR3 contains 17 residues. Germline V gene lookup returns CDR1 MGHRA and CDR2 YSYEKL. After removal of 4 bases from V and 2 bases from J, the junction contained 12 bases not matched to a gene. CDR3 amino acids: CASSPAGGGSLNTEAFF. The CDR3 nucleotides are TGCGCCAGCAGCCCTGCAGGGGGCGGGTCCCTAAACACTGAAGCTTTCTTT.

The J gene is TRBJ2-7, the V gene TRBV3-1 (or the pseudogene TRBV3-2); TRBD1 agrees at 7 bases. Trimming took 6 bases from V and 3 from J; bases not matched to a gene: 8. The germline V gene has CDR1 LGHDT and CDR2 YNNKEL (reference sequence). CDR3 length equals 14 residues. CDR3 nucleotide sequence: TGTGCCAGCAGTCCTCGGACAGGCCTCTACGAGCAGTACTTC. This gives the protein CASSPRTGLYEQYF.

J is TRBJ1-2 and V is TRBV30; D perhaps matches TRBD1 (6 bases). The germline V gene encodes CDR1 GTSNPN and CDR2 SVGIG (reference sequence). The CDR3 contains 11 residues. V lost 8 bases to trimming and J lost 5 bases, with 12 bases between them. Here the CDR3 DNA reads TGTGCCCAGGGGCAATGGTATGGCTACACCTTC. Translation gives CAQGQWYGYTF. Looking up the rest from reference TRBV30 and TRBJ1-2 gives the full variable domain: SQTIHQWPATLVQPVGSPLSLECTVEGTSNPNLYWYRQAAGRGLQLLFYSVGIGQISSEVPQNLSASRPQDRQFILSSKKLLLSDSGFYLCAQGQWYGYTFGSGTRLTVV.

This clone was seen only a few times. Additional DNA sequences in this sample encode the identical CDR3. This sequence joins TRBV9 and TRBJ1-2; no clear D gene. The CDR3 is made up of 11 amino acids. V was pared by 0 bases and J by 8 bases, with 5 bases between. CDR1 and CDR2 (germline): SGDLS, YYNGEE. CDR3 protein: CASSVGGGYTF. The CDR3 DNA is TGTGCCAGCAGCGTAGGCGGAGGCTACACCTTC.

The V call is TRBV9, the J call TRBJ1-4, with 8 bases matching TRBD1. V lost 0 bases, J lost 6 bases, and 10 bases stayed unmatched. The germline gives CDR1 SGDLS, CDR2 YYNGEE. The CDR3 extends over 17 amino acids. CDR3 protein: CASSVGTGSLEDEKLFF. The CDR3, as DNA: TGTGCCAGCAGCGTAGGGACAGGGTCGCTCGAGGATGAAAAACTGTTTTTT.

The V and J genes are TRBV5-1 and TRBJ1-5; 7 bases fit TRBD1. J lost 3 bases, V lost 3 bases, and 3 bases had no gene match. The germline V gene has CDR1 SGHRS and CDR2 YFSETQ. The CDR3 length is 14 residues. DNA for the CDR3: TGCGCCAGCAGCTCCGGGACAGACAATCAGCCCCAGCATTTT. This sequence encodes CASSSGTDNQPQHF.

The chain carries TRBV6-1 and TRBJ2-4; 7 nucleotides agree with TRBD2. The J segment lost 9 bases and the V segment lost 1 base, leaving 3 bases of the junction unmatched. Germline lookup yields CDR1 MNHNS and CDR2 SASEGT. The CDR3 consists of 13 residues. The CDR3 loop is CASSEGSGGIQYF. The CDR3 DNA reads as TGTGCCAGCAGTGAAGGCTCGGGGGGCATTCAGTACTTC.

This chain links TRBV5-4 with TRBJ1-2, with D tentatively TRBD1 (5 bases). CDR3 length equals 12 residues. V was pared by 3 bases and J by 8 bases, with 11 bases between. CDR1 and CDR2 from the germline V gene are SGHNT and YYREEE (reference sequence). CDR3 bases: TGTGCCAGCAGCTACCCCCGACAGGGCTACACCTTC. Its protein product is CASSYPRQGYTF.

CDR3 amino acids: CASSPGTGVTEAFF. CDR3 bases: TGTGCCAGCTCACCCGGGACAGGGGTAACTGAAGCTTTCTTT. The V gene is TRBV18, the J gene TRBJ1-1; 10 bases fit TRBD1. The J segment lost 5 bases and the V segment lost 3 bases, leaving 3 bases of the junction unmatched. CDR1 and CDR2 (germline): KGHSH, LQKENI. The CDR3 loop spans 14 amino acids.

The V gene is TRBV3-1 (or the pseudogene TRBV3-2), the J gene TRBJ2-5, with D possibly being TRBD2 (5 bases). This CDR3 region has 14 residues. CDR1 and CDR2 from the germline V gene are LGHDT and YNNKEL (reference sequence). The V end was cut by 0 bases, the J end by 4 bases, with 9 bases between. The chain's CDR3 is CASSQDPSGETQYF. CDR3 DNA: TGTGCCAGCAGCCAAGATCCCAGCGGAGAGACCCAGTACTTC.

The chain links TRBV5-1 to TRBJ2-2; D is possibly TRBD2 (6 bases). The CDR3 runs 15 residues. Trimming removed 5 bases from V and 5 bases from J, with 16 bases in between. Germline V CDR1 and CDR2: SGHRS, YFSETQ. The DNA for the CDR3 is TGCGCCAGCAGGGAGGGGAGATCGGGGACCGGGGAGCTGTTTTTT. This codes for CASREGRSGTGELFF.

This sequence joins TRBV19 and TRBJ1-4; 8 nucleotides line up with TRBD1. The germline V gene has CDR1 LNHDA and CDR2 SQIVND (reference sequence). The CDR3 contains 14 residues. Losses at the gene ends were 4 bases for V and 5 bases for J; bases not matched to a gene: 3. CDR3 region: CASSTGGGNEKLFF. CDR3 bases: TGTGCCAGTAGTACAGGGGGCGGGAATGAAAAACTGTTTTTT.

This sequence joins TRBV4-1 and TRBJ1-5, with D possibly matching TRBD1 (5 bases). From germline, CDR1 is MGHRA and CDR2 YSYEKL. The CDR3 spans 13 residues. Trimming removed 5 bases at V and 7 bases at J, with 12 bases between. In nucleotides, the CDR3 is TGCGCCAGCAGCGACAGTTTGGTCCAGCCCCAGCATTTT. Translation gives CASSDSLVQPQHF.

V and J are TRBV27 and TRBJ2-7; the D gene is possibly TRBD1 (6 bases). The CDR3 extends over 13 amino acids. The germline CDR1 and CDR2 sequences are MNHEY and SMNVEV (reference sequence). Trimming removed 4 bases from V and 2 bases from J, with 9 bases in between. CDR3 loop: CASSSQGPYEQYF. In DNA form, the CDR3 reads TGTGCCAGCAGTTCTCAGGGGCCCTACGAGCAGTACTTC.

The J gene is TRBJ2-7, the V gene TRBV3-1 (or the pseudogene TRBV3-2), with a weak D call TRBD2 (5 bases). The CDR3 has 14 residues. Germline V gene data show CDR1 as LGHDT and CDR2 as YNNKEL (reference sequence). V was clipped by 0 bases and J by 7 bases, with 13 bases between them. The DNA of the CDR3 is TGTGCCAGCAGCCAAGAGGTGGGGAGTGGAGAGCAGTACTTC. Translated: CASSQEVGSGEQYF.

The chain combines TRBV20-1 with TRBJ1-2, with a weak D call TRBD1 (6 bases). CDR3 length: 11 residues. Germline values: CDR1 DFQATT, CDR2 SNEGSKA (reference sequence). The germline V and J ends were trimmed by 7 bases and 4 bases, with 10 bases remaining between them. The CDR3 loop is CSVDRPYGYTF. For the CDR3, the DNA is TGCAGTGTCGACAGGCCCTATGGCTACACCTTC.

In nucleotides, the CDR3 is TGCGCCAGCAGCGTAATGGGACAGGCTTTGAACACTGAAGCTTTCTTT. Translation gives CASSVMGQALNTEAFF. The chain recombines TRBV5-1 with TRBJ1-1, with 8 bases identical to TRBD1. Germline lookup yields CDR1 SGHRS and CDR2 YFSETQ. CDR3 size: 16 residues. With V trimmed by 4 bases and J by 0 bases, 8 bases remained unmatched.

The chain carries TRBV18 and TRBJ1-5; 7 nucleotides line up with TRBD1. The germline CDR1 and CDR2 sequences are KGHSH and LQKENI. This CDR3 has 14 residues. The V segment lost 3 bases and the J segment 3 bases; nucleotides outside the gene matches: 2. The chain's CDR3 is CASSPGTDNQPQHF. The DNA of the CDR3 is TGTGCCAGCTCACCCGGGACAGACAATCAGCCCCAGCATTTT.

The chain has TRBV19 and TRBJ2-1; 7 bases are a match to TRBD2. Germline trimming cut 7 bases from V and 6 bases from J; bases unmatched to any gene: 12. In germline, CDR1 is LNHDA, CDR2 SQIVND (reference sequence). There are 15 residues in the CDR3. CDR3 nucleotide sequence: TGTGCCAGTAAGTCCGTGTCGGGGGGATTCAATGAGCAGTTCTTC. Amino acid sequence: CASKSVSGGFNEQFF.

This chain links TRBV2 with TRBJ2-6, with D possibly being TRBD2 (5 bases). This CDR3 is built from 15 residues. Germline-derived CDR1 and CDR2 are SNHLY and FYNNEI. V dropped 5 bases and J dropped 3 bases, with 11 bases sitting between them. The CDR3 DNA follows: TGTGCCAGCAGTTTGAGGGAAGGTGGGGCCAACGTCCTGACTTTC. It codes for CASSLREGGANVLTF.

The V and J genes are TRBV27 and TRBJ1-4; D perhaps matches TRBD1 (5 bases). Trimming removed 2 bases at V and 0 bases at J, with 7 bases between. The CDR3 extends over 15 amino acids. Germline CDR1 reads MNHEY; CDR2 reads SMNVEV (reference sequence). As DNA, the CDR3 is TGTGCCAGCAGTTTACGGGGGGCAACTAATGAAAAACTGTTTTTT. Protein product: CASSLRGATNEKLFF.

The V and J genes are TRBV5-1 and TRBJ1-4; 9 nucleotides match TRBD1. CDR3 length: 16 residues. J gave up 8 bases and V 3 bases, and 11 bases lay outside the gene matches. The V gene's germline CDR1 is SGHRS and CDR2 YFSETQ. DNA of the CDR3: TGCGCCAGCAGCTGGACAGGGGACGGGGTTGGAGAAAAACTGTTTTTT. Its translation is CASSWTGDGVGEKLFF.

V gene TRBV10-1 combines with J gene TRBJ2-1, with 8 bases identical to TRBD1. The CDR3 is 13 residues long. Germline V gene lookup returns CDR1 WNHNN and CDR2 SYGVQD (reference sequence). V lost 6 bases, J lost 8 bases, and 6 bases stayed unmatched. CDR3 DNA sequence: TGCGCCAGCAGCGGACAGGGCGCCGATGAGCAGTTCTTC. Protein sequence: CASSGQGADEQFF.

The genes are TRBV7-8 and TRBJ2-5; D may be TRBD1 (6 bases). The length of the CDR3 is 14 residues. Germline V CDR1 and CDR2: SGHVS, FQNEAQ. The V end was cut by 5 bases, the J end by 5 bases, with 15 bases between. DNA of the CDR3: TGTGCCAGCAGCATAAACAGGGTATGGGAGACCCAGTACTTC. The encoded protein is CASSINRVWETQYF.

The chain joins TRBV7-8 to TRBJ1-1; a possible D gene is TRBD1 (6 bases). V shed 5 bases and J shed 7 bases, with 14 bases lying between them. Germline assignment: CDR1 SGHVS and CDR2 FQNEAQ. CDR3 length: 13 amino acids. This CDR3 reads CASSTHSRGEAFF. CDR3 in DNA: TGTGCCAGCAGCACACATAGCAGGGGTGAAGCTTTCTTT.

This sequence joins TRBV2 and TRBJ1-2; D is unresolved. There are 15 residues in the CDR3. The germline V gene encodes CDR1 SNHLY and CDR2 FYNNEI. Trimming took off 0 bases at V and 0 bases at J, with 8 bases between the two ends. The DNA of the CDR3 is TGTGCCAGCAGTGAAGCGGCCAGTTCTAACTATGGCTACACCTTC. Translating gives CASSEAASSNYGYTF.